This T cell receptor beta chain originates from a study of shared clonotypes between healthy human individuals. Trimming took off 7 bases at V and 4 bases at J, with 13 bases between the two ends. The CDR3 extends over 13 amino acids. Germline-derived CDR1 and CDR2 are SNHLY and FYNNEI. The protocol was immunoSEQ multiplex PCR, while the TCRdb copy is restricted to in-frame clones and leaves out a portion. Here the sample spans about 1.4 million clones, 95% to 97% being singletons. The chain has TRBV2 and TRBJ2-5, with D possibly TRBD2 on 5 matching bases. This TCR derives from a man aged 25 to 40 in good health. Sequencing was performed on naive CD4+ T cells sorted from blood. Indicated subset: CD45RA+ positively selected. In DNA, the CDR3 is TGTGCCAGCAACCGAGAGAGGGTAGAGACCCAGTACTTC. It encodes CASNRERVETQYF.